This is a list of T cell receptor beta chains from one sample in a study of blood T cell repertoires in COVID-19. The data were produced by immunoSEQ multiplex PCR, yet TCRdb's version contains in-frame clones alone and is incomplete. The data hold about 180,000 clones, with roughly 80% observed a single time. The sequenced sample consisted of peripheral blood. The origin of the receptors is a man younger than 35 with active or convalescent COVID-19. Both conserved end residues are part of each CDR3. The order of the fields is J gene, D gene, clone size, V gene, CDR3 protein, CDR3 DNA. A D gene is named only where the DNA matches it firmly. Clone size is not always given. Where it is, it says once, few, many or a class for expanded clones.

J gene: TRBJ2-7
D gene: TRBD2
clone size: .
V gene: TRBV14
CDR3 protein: CASSHFKMATSGVYEQYF
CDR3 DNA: TGTGCCAGCAGCCACTTTAAGATGGCAACTAGCGGGGTCTACGAGCAGTACTTC

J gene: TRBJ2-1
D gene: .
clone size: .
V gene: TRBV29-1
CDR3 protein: CSVGGDGRYNEQFF
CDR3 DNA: TGCAGCGTTGGGGGAGATGGGAGGTACAATGAGCAGTTCTTC

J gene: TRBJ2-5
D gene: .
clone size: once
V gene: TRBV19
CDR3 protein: CASSIGGGPRETQYF
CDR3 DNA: TGTGCCAGTAGTATAGGGGGGGGGCCGAGGGAGACCCAGTACTTC

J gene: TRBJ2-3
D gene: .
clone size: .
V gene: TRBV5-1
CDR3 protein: CASSLIGENTDTQYF
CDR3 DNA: TGCGCCAGCAGCTTGATTGGGGAGAACACAGATACGCAGTATTTT

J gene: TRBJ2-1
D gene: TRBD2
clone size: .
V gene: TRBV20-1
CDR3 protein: CSASPLARLAQKLSSYNEQFF
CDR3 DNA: TGCAGTGCTAGTCCCCTCGCCCGACTAGCGCAGAAGTTGAGCTCCTACAATGAGCAGTTCTTC

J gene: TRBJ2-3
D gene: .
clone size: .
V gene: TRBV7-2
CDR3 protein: CASSPELPTDTQYF
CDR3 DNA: TGTGCCAGCAGCCCCGAGTTACCCACAGATACGCAGTATTTT

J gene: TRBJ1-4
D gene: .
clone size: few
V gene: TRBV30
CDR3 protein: CAWSVGGAWEKLFF
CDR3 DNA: TGTGCCTGGAGTGTAGGGGGGGCATGGGAAAAACTGTTTTTT

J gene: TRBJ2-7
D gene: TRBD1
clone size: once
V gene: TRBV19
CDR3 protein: CASSGTGGRGEQYF
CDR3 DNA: TGTGCCAGTAGTGGGACAGGGGGTCGGGGCGAGCAGTACTTC

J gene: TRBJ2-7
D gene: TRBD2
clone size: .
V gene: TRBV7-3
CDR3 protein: CASSFHPTSGRAYEQYF
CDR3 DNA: TGTGCCAGCAGCTTCCACCCCACTAGCGGGAGGGCCTACGAGCAGTACTTC

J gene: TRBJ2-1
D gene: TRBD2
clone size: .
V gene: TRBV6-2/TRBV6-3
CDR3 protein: CASSYPGLAGRTVHFF
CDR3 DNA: TGTGCCAGCAGTTACCCCGGACTAGCGGGCCGCACTGTCCATTTCTTC

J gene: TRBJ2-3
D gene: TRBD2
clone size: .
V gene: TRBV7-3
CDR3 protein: CASSRAGGATDTQYF
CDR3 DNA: TGTGCCAGCAGCCGAGCGGGAGGAGCGACAGATACGCAGTATTTT

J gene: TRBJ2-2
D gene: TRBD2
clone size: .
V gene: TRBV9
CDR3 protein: CASSVFGGGNTGELFF
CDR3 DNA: TGTGCCAGCAGCGTATTCGGCGGGGGGAACACCGGGGAGCTGTTTTTT

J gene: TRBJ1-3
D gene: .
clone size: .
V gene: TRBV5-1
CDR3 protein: CASSLDSNSGNTIYF
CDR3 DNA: TGCGCCAGCAGCTTGGACAGCAACTCTGGAAACACCATATATTTT

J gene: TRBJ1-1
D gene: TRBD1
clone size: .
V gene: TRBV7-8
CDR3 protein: CASSSLTGGGTEAFF
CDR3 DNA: TGTGCCAGCAGCTCCCTAACAGGGGGCGGCACTGAAGCTTTCTTT

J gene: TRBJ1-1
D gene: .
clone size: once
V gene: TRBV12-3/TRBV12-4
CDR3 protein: CASSLSNAAFF
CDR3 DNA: TGTGCCAGCAGTTTGTCTAACGCGGCTTTCTTT

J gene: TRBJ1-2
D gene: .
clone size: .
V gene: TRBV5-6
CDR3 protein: CASSLVGGANYGYTF
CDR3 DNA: TGTGCCAGCAGCTTGGTCGGGGGAGCTAACTATGGCTACACCTTC

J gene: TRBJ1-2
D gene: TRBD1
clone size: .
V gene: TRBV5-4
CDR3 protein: CASSLDQGEWYGYTF
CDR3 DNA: TGTGCCAGCAGCTTGGATCAGGGGGAGTGGTATGGCTACACCTTC

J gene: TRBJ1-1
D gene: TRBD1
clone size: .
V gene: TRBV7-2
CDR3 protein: CASSSWDRGRTEAFF
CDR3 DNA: TGTGCCAGCAGCTCGTGGGACAGGGGGCGGACTGAAGCTTTCTTT

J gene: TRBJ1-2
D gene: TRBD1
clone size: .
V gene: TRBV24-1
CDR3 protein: CATSDRQGKYGYTF
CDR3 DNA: TGTGCCACCAGTGATAGACAGGGGAAGTATGGCTACACCTTC

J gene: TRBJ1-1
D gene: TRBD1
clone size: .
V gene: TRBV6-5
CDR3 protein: CASSQGGLNTEAFF
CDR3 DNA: TGTGCCAGCAGCCAGGGGGGATTGAACACTGAAGCTTTCTTT

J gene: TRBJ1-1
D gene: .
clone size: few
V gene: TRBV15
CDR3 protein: CATSRDRFTEAFF
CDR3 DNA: TGTGCCACCAGCAGAGATCGGTTCACTGAAGCTTTCTTT

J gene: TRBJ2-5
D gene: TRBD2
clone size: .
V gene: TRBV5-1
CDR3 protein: CASSLGGPSETQYF
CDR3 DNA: TGCGCCAGCAGTTTGGGAGGGCCCTCAGAGACCCAGTACTTC

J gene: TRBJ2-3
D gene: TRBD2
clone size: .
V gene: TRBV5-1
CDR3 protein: CASSLAGARTDTQYF
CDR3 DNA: TGCGCCAGCAGCTTAGCGGGGGCCCGCACAGATACGCAGTATTTT

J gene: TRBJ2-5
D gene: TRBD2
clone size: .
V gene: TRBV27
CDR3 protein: CASGPLGLAGNKETQYF
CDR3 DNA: TGTGCCAGCGGGCCCTTGGGACTAGCGGGAAACAAAGAGACCCAGTACTTC

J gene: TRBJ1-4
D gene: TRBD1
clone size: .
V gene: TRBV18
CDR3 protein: CASSPLGQGNEKLFF
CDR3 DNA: TGTGCCAGCTCACCACTGGGACAGGGGAATGAAAAACTGTTTTTT

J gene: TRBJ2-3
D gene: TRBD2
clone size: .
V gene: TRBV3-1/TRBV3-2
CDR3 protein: CASSPLWGGSTATQYF
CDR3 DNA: TGTGCCAGCAGCCCCCTTTGGGGGGGAAGTACTGCTACGCAGTATTTT

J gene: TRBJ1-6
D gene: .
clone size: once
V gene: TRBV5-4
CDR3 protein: CASSGGQHNSPLHF
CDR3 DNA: TGTGCCAGCAGCGGGGGACAACATAATTCACCCCTCCACTTT

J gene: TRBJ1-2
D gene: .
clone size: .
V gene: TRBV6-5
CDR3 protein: CASNPGNNYGYTF
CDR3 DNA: TGTGCCAGCAATCCAGGGAATAACTATGGCTACACCTTC

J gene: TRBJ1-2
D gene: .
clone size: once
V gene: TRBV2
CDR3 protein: CASSVGGSGYTF
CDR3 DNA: TGTGCCAGCAGTGTGGGAGGGTCCGGCTACACCTTC

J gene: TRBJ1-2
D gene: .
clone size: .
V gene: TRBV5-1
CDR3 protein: CASSETQNNYGYTF
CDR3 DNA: TGCGCCAGCAGCGAGACACAAAATAACTATGGCTACACCTTC

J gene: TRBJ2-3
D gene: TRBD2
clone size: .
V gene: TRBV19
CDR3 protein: CASRLAGGDTQYF
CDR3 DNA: TGTGCCAGTCGACTAGCGGGAGGAGATACGCAGTATTTT

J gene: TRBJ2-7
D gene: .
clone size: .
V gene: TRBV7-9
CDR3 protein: CASSLRGTFSYEQYF
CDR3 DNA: TGTGCCAGCAGCTTAAGGGGGACGTTCTCCTACGAGCAGTACTTC

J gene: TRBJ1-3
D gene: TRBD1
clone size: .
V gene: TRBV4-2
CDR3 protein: CASSQVVWGQSGNTIYF
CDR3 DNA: TGTGCCAGCAGCCAAGTAGTGTGGGGACAGTCTGGAAACACCATATATTTT

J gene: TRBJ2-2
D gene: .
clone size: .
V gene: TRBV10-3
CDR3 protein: CAISESAATGELFF
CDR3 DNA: TGTGCCATCAGTGAGTCTGCGGCCACCGGGGAGCTGTTTTTT

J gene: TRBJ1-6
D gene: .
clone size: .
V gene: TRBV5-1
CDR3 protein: CASSSDSNSPLHF
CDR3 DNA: TGCGCCAGCAGCTCGGACAGTAATTCACCCCTCCACTTT

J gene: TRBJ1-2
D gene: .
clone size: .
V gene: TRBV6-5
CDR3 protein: CASSLLEGYGYTF
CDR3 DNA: TGTGCCAGCAGCCTACTCGAGGGTTATGGCTACACCTTC

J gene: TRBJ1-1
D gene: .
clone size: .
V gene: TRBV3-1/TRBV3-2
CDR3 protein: CASSPSRFDTEAFF
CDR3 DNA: TGTGCCAGCAGCCCCTCGCGGTTCGACACTGAAGCTTTCTTT

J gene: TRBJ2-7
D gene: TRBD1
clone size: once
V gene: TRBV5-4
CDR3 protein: CASSGGQATDEQYF
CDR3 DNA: TGTGCCAGCAGCGGGGGACAGGCGACGGACGAGCAGTACTTC

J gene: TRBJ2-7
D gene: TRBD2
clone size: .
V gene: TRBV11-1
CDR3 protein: CASSRSGVSSYEQYF
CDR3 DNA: TGTGCCAGCAGCCGCAGCGGGGTAAGCTCCTACGAGCAGTACTTC

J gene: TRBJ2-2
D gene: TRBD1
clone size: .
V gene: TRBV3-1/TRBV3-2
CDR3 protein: CASSHGTGALTGELFF
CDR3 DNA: TGTGCCAGCAGCCATGGGACAGGGGCCCTCACCGGGGAGCTGTTTTTT

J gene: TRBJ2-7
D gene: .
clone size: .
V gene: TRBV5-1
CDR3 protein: CASSLGGDSDEQYF
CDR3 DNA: TGCGCCAGCAGCTTGGGAGGGGACTCCGACGAGCAGTACTTC

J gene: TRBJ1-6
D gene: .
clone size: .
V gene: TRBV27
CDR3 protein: CASSLGRDNSPLHF
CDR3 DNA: TGTGCCAGCAGTTTAGGGAGAGATAATTCACCCCTCCACTTT

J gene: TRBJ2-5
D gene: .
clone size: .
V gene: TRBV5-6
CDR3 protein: CASRTGIQETQYF
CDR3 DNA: TGTGCCAGCAGGACAGGTATACAAGAGACCCAGTACTTC

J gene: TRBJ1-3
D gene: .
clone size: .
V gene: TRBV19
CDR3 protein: CASSILGTYSGNTIYF
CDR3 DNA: TGTGCCAGTAGTATTTTGGGCACTTACTCTGGAAACACCATATATTTT

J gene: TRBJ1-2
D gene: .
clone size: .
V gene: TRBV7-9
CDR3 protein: CASSPQSYGYTF
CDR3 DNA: TGTGCCAGCAGCCCCCAGTCATATGGCTACACCTTC

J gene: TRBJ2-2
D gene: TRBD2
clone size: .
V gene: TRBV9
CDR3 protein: CASSTQIAGGSSPNTGELFF
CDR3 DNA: TGTGCCAGCAGTACCCAAATAGCGGGAGGATCGAGCCCAAACACCGGGGAGCTGTTTTTT

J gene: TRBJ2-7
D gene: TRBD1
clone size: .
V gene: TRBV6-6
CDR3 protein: CASRPGQGVDEQYF
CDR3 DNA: TGTGCCAGCAGACCGGGACAGGGGGTGGACGAGCAGTACTTC